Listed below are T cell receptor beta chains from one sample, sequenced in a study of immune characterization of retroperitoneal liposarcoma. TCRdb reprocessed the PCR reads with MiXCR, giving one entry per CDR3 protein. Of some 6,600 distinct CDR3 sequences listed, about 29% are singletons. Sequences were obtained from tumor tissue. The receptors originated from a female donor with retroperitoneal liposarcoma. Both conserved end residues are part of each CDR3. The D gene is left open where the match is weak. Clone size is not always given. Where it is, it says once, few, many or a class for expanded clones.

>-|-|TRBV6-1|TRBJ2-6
CASSEASGANVLTF
TGTGCCAGCAGTGAAGCCTCTGGGGCCAACGTCCTGACTTTC
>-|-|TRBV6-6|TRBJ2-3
CASAKRTPGNTQYF
TGTGCCAGCGCCAAGAGGACCCCAGGAAATACGCAGTATTTT
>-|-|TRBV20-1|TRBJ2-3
CSASAYSTDTQYF
TGCAGTGCTAGTGCCTATAGCACAGATACGCAGTATTTT
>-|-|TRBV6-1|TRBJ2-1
CASSEVGFANF
TGTGCCAGCAGTGAAGTCGGATTCGCGAACTTC
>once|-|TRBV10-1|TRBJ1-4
CASRVPGHRFGVFF
TGCGCCAGCAGAGTCCCGGGACACCGGTTTGGGGTGTTTTTT
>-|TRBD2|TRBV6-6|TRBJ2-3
CASKDSGLGADTQYF
TGTGCCAGCAAGGATTCGGGACTAGGCGCAGATACGCAGTATTTT
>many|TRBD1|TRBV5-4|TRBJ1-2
CASSPGTGAYGYTF
TGTGCCAGCAGCCCCGGGACAGGGGCGTATGGCTACACCTTC
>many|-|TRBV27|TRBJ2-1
CASRPQGPSREQFF
TGTGCCAGCAGGCCTCAAGGGCCTTCTAGGGAGCAGTTCTTC
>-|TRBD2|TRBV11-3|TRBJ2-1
CASSLPRSSGRADEQFF
TGTGCCAGCAGCTTACCAAGGTCTAGCGGGAGGGCGGATGAGCAGTTCTTC
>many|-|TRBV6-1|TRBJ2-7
CASSEWGRDYEQYF
TGTGCCAGCAGTGAATGGGGCAGAGACTACGAGCAGTACTTC
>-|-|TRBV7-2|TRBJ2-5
CASSLLWRSGEETQYF
TGTGCCAGCAGCTTGTTGTGGCGAAGCGGCGAAGAGACCCAGTACTTC
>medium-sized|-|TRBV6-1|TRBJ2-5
CASPSEETQYF
TGTGCCAGCCCTAGCGAGGAGACCCAGTACTTC
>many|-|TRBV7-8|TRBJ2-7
CASSFLYNEQYF
TGTGCCAGCAGCTTCTTATACAATGAGCAGTACTTC
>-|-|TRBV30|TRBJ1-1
CAWRRIEAFF
TGTGCCTGGAGAAGGATTGAAGCTTTCTTT
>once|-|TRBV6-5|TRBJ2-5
CASSYSEGEGEETQYF
TGTGCCAGCAGTTACTCAGAAGGCGAGGGAGAAGAGACCCAGTACTTC
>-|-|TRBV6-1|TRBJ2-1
CASSRESGHEQFF
TGTGCCAGCAGCCGGGAGAGCGGACATGAGCAGTTCTTC
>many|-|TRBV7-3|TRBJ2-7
CASSQKAASSSYEQYF
TGTGCCAGCAGCCAAAAGGCGGCTTCAAGCTCCTACGAGCAGTACTTC
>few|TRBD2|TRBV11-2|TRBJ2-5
CASSLVAGGQETQYF
TGTGCCAGCAGCTTAGTAGCGGGAGGCCAAGAGACCCAGTACTTC
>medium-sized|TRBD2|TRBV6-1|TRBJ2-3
CASSEEAGGEFDTQYF
TGTGCCAGCAGTGAAGAAGCGGGAGGTGAATTTGATACGCAGTATTTT
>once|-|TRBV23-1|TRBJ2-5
CASSLKLRETQYF
TGCGCCAGCAGTTTAAAACTGCGGGAGACCCAGTACTTC
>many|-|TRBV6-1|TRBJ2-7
CASSEAPRTYEQYF
TGTGCCAGCAGTGAAGCGCCTAGGACATACGAGCAGTACTTC
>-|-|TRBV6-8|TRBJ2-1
CASSDPGTRNEQFF
TGTGCCAGCAGTGACCCAGGGACTCGCAATGAGCAGTTCTTC
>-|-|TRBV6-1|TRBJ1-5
CASRSEGGNQPQHF
TGTGCCAGCCGTTCGGAAGGGGGCAATCAGCCCCAGCATTTT
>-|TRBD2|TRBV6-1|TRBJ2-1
CASRTSGSGEQFF
TGTGCCAGCAGGACTAGCGGGAGTGGCGAGCAGTTCTTC
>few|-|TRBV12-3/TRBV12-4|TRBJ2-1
CASSRGTGSYEQFF
TGTGCCAGCAGTAGGGGGACTGGCTCCTACGAGCAGTTCTTC
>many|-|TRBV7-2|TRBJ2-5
CASSSRETQYF
TGTGCCAGCAGCTCCCGAGAGACCCAGTACTTC
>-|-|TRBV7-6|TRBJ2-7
CASSLMPGVASYEQYF
TGTGCCAGCAGCTTAATGCCGGGGGTGGCGTCCTACGAGCAGTACTTC
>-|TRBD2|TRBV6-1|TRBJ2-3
CASSVSGGAADTQYF
TGTGCCAGCAGTGTTAGCGGGGGTGCGGCAGATACGCAGTATTTT
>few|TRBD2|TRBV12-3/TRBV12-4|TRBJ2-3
CASSFVSGGYTDTQYF
TGTGCCAGCAGTTTTGTTAGCGGGGGGTACACAGATACGCAGTATTTT
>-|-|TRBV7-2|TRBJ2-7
CASSFQGYEQYF
TGTGCCAGCAGCTTCCAGGGCTACGAGCAGTACTTC
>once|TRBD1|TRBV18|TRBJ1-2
CASSPALRTGGEGYTF
TGTGCCAGCTCACCAGCTCTTCGGACAGGGGGCGAAGGCTACACCTTC
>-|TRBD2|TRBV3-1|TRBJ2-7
CASSHEARLAASSYEQYF
TGTGCCAGCAGCCATGAGGCGAGACTAGCGGCTTCTTCCTACGAGCAGTACTTC
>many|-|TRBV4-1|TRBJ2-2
CASSQDSGTGELFF
TGCGCCAGCAGCCAAGATAGCGGAACCGGGGAGCTGTTTTTT
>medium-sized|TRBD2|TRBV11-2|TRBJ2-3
CASSFRLAGGTQYF
TGTGCCAGCAGCTTCAGACTAGCGGGAGGCACGCAGTATTTT
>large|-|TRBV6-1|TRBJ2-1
CASSEAGSRDLGDEQFF
TGTGCCAGCAGTGAAGCCGGTAGCAGAGACCTGGGCGATGAGCAGTTCTTC
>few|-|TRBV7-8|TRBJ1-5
CASSFAAGGNQPQHF
TGTGCCAGCAGCTTTGCGGCTGGAGGCAATCAGCCCCAGCATTTT
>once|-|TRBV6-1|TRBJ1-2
CASSEVVDGYTF
TGTGCCAGCAGTGAAGTTGTGGACGGCTACACCTTC
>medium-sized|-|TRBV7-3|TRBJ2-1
CASRRATSADEQFF
TGTGCCAGCAGACGGGCGACTAGTGCCGATGAGCAGTTCTTC
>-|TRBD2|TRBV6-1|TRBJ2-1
CASRLGLAGAYNEQFF
TGTGCCAGCAGACTAGGACTAGCGGGGGCCTACAATGAGCAGTTCTTC
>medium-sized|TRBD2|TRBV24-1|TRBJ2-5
CATSGRGETQYF
TGTGCCACCAGCGGGAGGGGAGAGACCCAGTACTTC
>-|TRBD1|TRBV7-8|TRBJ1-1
CASSLTGGTEAFF
TGTGCCAGCAGCCTCACAGGGGGCACTGAAGCTTTCTTT
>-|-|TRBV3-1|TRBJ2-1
CASSPSSDEQFF
TGTGCCAGCAGCCCATCTAGCGACGAGCAGTTCTTC
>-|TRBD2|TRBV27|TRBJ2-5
CASSAGTSHNEQYF
TGTGCCAGCAGCGCCGGGACTAGTCACAATGAGCAGTACTTC
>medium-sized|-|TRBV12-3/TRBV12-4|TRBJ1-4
CASSHGAGEKLFF
TGTGCCAGCAGTCATGGAGCTGGCGAAAAACTGTTTTTT
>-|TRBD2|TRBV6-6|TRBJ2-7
CASTSRAGDSEQYF
TGTGCCAGCACCTCCCGAGCGGGAGATTCCGAGCAGTACTTC
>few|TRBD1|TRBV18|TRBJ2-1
CASSTTQGVEQFF
TGTGCCAGCTCAACAACGCAGGGGGTCGAGCAGTTCTTC
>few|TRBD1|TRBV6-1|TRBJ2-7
CASSERTGSYEQYF
TGTGCCAGCAGTGAACGGACAGGTTCCTACGAGCAGTACTTC